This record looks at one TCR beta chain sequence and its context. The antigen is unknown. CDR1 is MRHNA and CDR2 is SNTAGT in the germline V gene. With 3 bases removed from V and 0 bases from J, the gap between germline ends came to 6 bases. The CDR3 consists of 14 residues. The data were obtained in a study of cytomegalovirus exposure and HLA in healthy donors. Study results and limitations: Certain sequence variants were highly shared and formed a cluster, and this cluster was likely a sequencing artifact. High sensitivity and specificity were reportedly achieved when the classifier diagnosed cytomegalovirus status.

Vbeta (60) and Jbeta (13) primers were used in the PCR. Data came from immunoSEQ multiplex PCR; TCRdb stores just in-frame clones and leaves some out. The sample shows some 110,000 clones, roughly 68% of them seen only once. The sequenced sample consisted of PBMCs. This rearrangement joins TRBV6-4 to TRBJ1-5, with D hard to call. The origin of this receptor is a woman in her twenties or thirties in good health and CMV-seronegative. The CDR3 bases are TGTGCCAGCAGTGAATCTCCTAGCAATCAGCCCCAGCATTTT. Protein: CASSESPSNQPQHF.